The 27 T cell receptor beta chains below were found in one sample sequenced in a study of T-cell reconstitution after alpha-beta-depleted transplantation in children. Researchers prepared the TCRbeta library using unique molecular identifiers, the study reports. TCRdb called the PCR reads again in MiXCR, with one record for every CDR3 protein. The table shows 25,000 to 30,000 distinct CDR3 sequences, with over 5% occurring only once. This material consisted of PBMCs, mostly from graft donor cells, taken 180 days after TCRalphabeta/CD19-depleted stem cell transplant. These receptors were collected from a male patient between 10 and 17 years old who had a stem cell transplant for acute myeloid leukemia, so the T cells may come from the graft donor.

The sample holds one count of this clonotype. J is TRBJ1-5 and V is TRBV4-1, with D perhaps TRBD1 (5 bases). With 0 bases removed from V and 1 base from J, the gap between germline ends came to 10 bases. The CDR3 totals 16 residues. The germline gives CDR1 MGHRA, CDR2 YSYEKL. CDR3 nucleotide sequence: TGCGCCAGCAGCCAAGAGATTCAGGGAAGCAATCAGCCCCAGCATTTT. This translates into CASSQEIQGSNQPQHF.

This clonotype was counted between two and nine times. This chain links TRBV28 with TRBJ2-7; 10 nucleotides line up with TRBD1. With 6 bases clipped from V and 3 bases from J, the junction kept 17 bases outside the gene matches. The germline V gene encodes CDR1 MDHEN and CDR2 SYDVKM. This CDR3 region has 18 residues. The CDR3 spells CASSTSSRGDRGFYEQYF. The CDR3 DNA reads TGTGCCAGCAGCACCTCTTCCCGGGGGGACAGGGGATTCTACGAGCAGTACTTC.

This clonotype occurred many times. The V gene is TRBV6-1, the J gene TRBJ1-3; D uncertain. V lost 5 bases to trimming and J lost 6 bases, with 17 bases between them. The germline V gene has CDR1 MNHNS and CDR2 SASEGT. This CDR3 is built from 15 residues. The CDR3 spells CASSPSLLSVNTIYF. The CDR3 DNA follows: TGTGCCAGCAGTCCCTCCCTATTATCCGTAAACACCATATATTTT.

This clonotype was found many times. The chain carries TRBV28 and TRBJ1-1; D gene uncertain. Trimming removed 3 bases at V and 1 base at J, with 12 bases between. Looked up from germline, CDR1 is MDHEN and CDR2 is SYDVKM. The CDR3 totals 15 residues. Written as DNA, the CDR3 is TGTGCCAGCAGTTTTCGCGGGGTCAGGAACACTGAAGCTTTCTTT. This sequence encodes CASSFRGVRNTEAFF.

The sample holds many counts of this clonotype. This rearrangement joins TRBV7-9 to TRBJ2-3, with D possibly being TRBD2 (6 bases). Trimming took off 4 bases at V and 2 bases at J, with 13 bases between the two ends. Germline V gene sequence: CDR1 SEHNR, CDR2 FQNEAQ (reference sequence). This CDR3 is 15 amino acids long. The CDR3 is CASSSLWRDTDTQYF. In DNA form, the CDR3 reads TGTGCCAGCAGCTCCCTATGGCGGGACACAGATACGCAGTATTTT. The complete variable domain, with remaining parts taken from reference TRBV7-9 and TRBJ2-3, reads DTGVSQNPRHKITKRGQNVTFRCDPISEHNRLYWYRQTLGQGPEFLTYFQNEAQLEKSRLLSDRFSAERPKGSFSTLEIQRTEQGDSAMYLCASSSLWRDTDTQYFGPGTRLTVL.

This clonotype was counted at least ten times. The gene calls are TRBV5-1 and TRBJ2-7; D is unclear. The CDR3 is 12 amino acids. Germline CDR1 is SGHRS and CDR2 is YFSETQ. V dropped 2 bases and J dropped 4 bases, with 7 bases sitting between them. The DNA of the CDR3 is TGCGCCAGCAGCTTTTCCCCATACGAGCAGTACTTC. It specifies CASSFSPYEQYF.

This clonotype was observed a few times. This rearrangement joins TRBV5-3 to TRBJ2-2; TRBD1 agrees at 10 bases. TRBV5-3 is assigned to the ORF class and has an uncertain function. V lost 8 bases and J lost 6; bases outside the gene matches: 10. This CDR3 has 15 residues. In DNA form, the CDR3 reads TGTGCCAGGAGCCCCGGGACAGGGGTCCCCGGGGAGCTGTTTTTT. Its protein is CARSPGTGVPGELFF.

This clonotype was counted at least ten times. The chain recombines TRBV29-1 with TRBJ1-1; TRBD1 is a possible D gene (5 bases). Germline V CDR1 and CDR2: SQVTM, ANQGSEA. The CDR3 length is 13 residues. Between the trimmed V and J ends, which lost 3 bases and 3 bases, there was a span of 11 bases. In nucleotides, the CDR3 is TGCAGCGTTGATCCGGGGGGATACACTGAAGCTTTCTTT. As protein: CSVDPGGYTEAFF. Looking up the rest from reference TRBV29-1 and TRBJ1-1 gives the full variable domain: SAVISQKPSRDICQRGTSLTIQCQVDSQVTMMFWYRQQPGQSLTLIATANQGSEATYESGFVIDKFPISRPNLTFSTLTVSNMSPEDSSIYLCSVDPGGYTEAFFGQGTRLTVV.

At least ten counts were recorded for this clonotype. The rearrangement links TRBV20-1 to TRBJ2-7; 8 bases are a match to TRBD2. This CDR3 contains 16 residues. Germline trimming cut 6 bases from V and 0 bases from J; bases unmatched to any gene: 13. Germline CDR1 and CDR2: DFQATT and SNEGSKA (reference sequence). The DNA for the CDR3 is TGCAGTGCCTCAACGCCCTCGGGGGGGGGCTCCTACGAGCAGTACGTC. Translation: CSASTPSGGGSYEQYV.

This clonotype was counted many times. The genes are TRBV28 and TRBJ2-5; 9 bases align to TRBD2. Germline loops: CDR1 MDHEN, CDR2 SYDVKM. Losses at the gene ends were 0 bases for V and 5 bases for J; bases not matched to a gene: 4. This CDR3 has 15 amino acids. The CDR3 spells CASSLWREGRETQYF. The DNA of the CDR3 is TGTGCCAGCAGTTTATGGCGGGAGGGCCGGGAGACCCAGTACTTC.

This clonotype was counted at least ten times. The chain joins TRBV20-1 to TRBJ2-5; TRBD2 matches at 8 bases. CDR3 size: 15 residues. Germline V gene lookup returns CDR1 DFQATT and CDR2 SNEGSKA (reference sequence). The trim removed 6 bases at V and 4 bases at J, leaving 13 bases unmatched. The CDR3 DNA reads as TGCAGTGCCCGGGACGGGGCGGGAGGAAGAGAGACCCAGTACTTC. Its translation: CSARDGAGGRETQYF.

This clonotype was observed many times. J is TRBJ2-1 and V is TRBV28; the match to TRBD1 covers 10 bases. Germline V lookup: CDR1 MDHEN, CDR2 SYDVKM. J gave up 0 bases and V 6 bases, and 8 bases lay outside the gene matches. This CDR3 contains 17 residues. CDR3 coding DNA: TGTGCCAGCAGGAGCCGACAGGGGGCCAGCTCCTACAATGAGCAGTTCTTC. This encodes CASRSRQGASSYNEQFF.

This clonotype was detected many times. This CDR3 is CATSDWGGPTGELFF. The CDR3 region has the DNA TGTGCCACCAGTGATTGGGGGGGCCCCACCGGGGAGCTGTTTTTT. The rearrangement links TRBV24-1 to TRBJ2-2, with a tentative D call TRBD2 (7 bases). The CDR3 covers 15 residues. Per germline, CDR1 KGHDR and CDR2 SFDVKD. With 2 bases removed from V and 4 bases from J, the gap between germline ends came to 10 bases.

This clonotype showed up many times. The rearrangement uses TRBV6-5 and TRBJ1-2; D is unresolved. CDR3 length equals 13 residues. CDR1 and CDR2 (germline): MNHEY, SVGAGI. V was pared by 6 bases and J by 4 bases, with 12 bases between. Here the CDR3 reads CASSPFSGYGYTF. The CDR3 DNA is TGTGCCAGCAGCCCGTTCAGCGGCTATGGCTACACCTTC.

This clonotype was seen at least ten times. V gene TRBV12-3 or TRBV12-4 combines with J gene TRBJ2-7; 9 bases align to TRBD2. The CDR3 extends over 15 amino acids. V shed 4 bases, J shed 3 bases, and the junction held 7 bases outside the gene matches. CDR3 DNA sequence: TGTGCCAGCAGTTCCTCTAGCGGGAAGTTCTACGAGCAGTACTTC. It encodes CASSSSSGKFYEQYF.

This clonotype was detected only a few times. V is TRBV19 and J is TRBJ2-7; 10 bases fit TRBD1. Germline CDR1 and CDR2: LNHDA and SQIVND (reference sequence). The CDR3 is 16 residues long. After removal of 5 bases from V and 1 base from J, the junction contained 8 bases not matched to a gene. The CDR3 sequence is CASSGFRDRGSYEQYF. In DNA form, the CDR3 reads TGTGCCAGTAGTGGATTTAGGGACAGGGGATCCTACGAGCAGTACTTC.

This clonotype was counted ten times or more. This chain connects TRBV5-6 to TRBJ2-7; D unresolved. Trimming shortened V by 0 bases and J by 4 bases, and 5 bases separated the two germline ends. The CDR3 is 12 residues long. Germline V gene lookup returns CDR1 SGHDT and CDR2 YYEEEE. The CDR3 bases are TGTGCCAGCAGCTTGGTCCGTTACGAGCAGTACTTC. Its protein is CASSLVRYEQYF.

This clonotype was seen repeatedly, ten times or more. The chain uses TRBV20-1 and TRBJ1-5; 8 nucleotides match TRBD1. Germline V CDR1 and CDR2: DFQATT, SNEGSKA (reference sequence). V dropped 5 bases and J dropped 5; count of bases not matched to a gene: 5. This CDR3 contains 13 residues. The CDR3 nucleotides are TGCAGTGCTTCTCAGGGGGCGGATCAGCCCCAGCATTTT. Translating it yields CSASQGADQPQHF.

This clonotype was counted ten times or more. This chain uses TRBV27 with TRBJ1-2; tentative D call: TRBD1 (6 bases). CDR1 is MNHEY, CDR2 SMNVEV, per germline (reference sequence). CDR3 size: 14 residues. Trimming left V 6 bases short and J 4 bases short, with 15 bases between. CDR3 sequence: CASSLTGHGYGYTF. DNA of the CDR3: TGTGCCAGCAGCCTAACGGGACACGGCTATGGCTACACCTTC.

Many counts were recorded for this clonotype. This chain uses TRBV6-2 or TRBV6-3 with TRBJ2-6; D unresolved. V lost 5 bases to trimming and J lost 0 bases, with 8 bases between them. Germline V gene data show CDR1 as MNHEY and CDR2 as SVGEGT. CDR3 length: 15 residues. As DNA, the CDR3 is TGTGCCAGCAGTCGGACCAGCTCTGGGGCCAACGTCCTGACTTTC. It is translated as CASSRTSSGANVLTF.

This clonotype was found many times. This chain uses TRBV29-1 with TRBJ2-5; 9 nucleotides align to TRBD2. This CDR3 is 13 amino acids long. Germline assignment: CDR1 SQVTM and CDR2 ANQGSEA. The ends lost 5 bases at V and 5 bases at J; junction bases unmatched: 6. CDR3 sequence: CSVMGSGSETQYF. CDR3 in DNA: TGCAGCGTTATGGGTAGCGGGAGCGAGACCCAGTACTTC.

This clonotype was seen many times. The gene calls are TRBV18 and TRBJ1-5; D gene unclear. The CDR3 contains 13 residues. Germline V gene data show CDR1 as KGHSH and CDR2 as LQKENI. The V end lost 3 bases, the J end lost 4 bases, and 7 bases lay between the germline ends. CDR3 bases: TGTGCCAGCTCACCGTTGCGGAATCAGCCCCAGCATTTT. Encoded protein: CASSPLRNQPQHF.

This clonotype appeared many times. The chain joins TRBV6-6 to TRBJ2-2; 9 positions match TRBD2. Germline lookup yields CDR1 MNHNY and CDR2 SVGAGI (reference sequence). V gave up 2 bases and J gave up 6 bases; unmatched junction bases: 7. This CDR3 is built from 16 residues. The CDR3 bases are TGTGCCAGCAGTTACATTGGGCTAGCGGGATCCGGGGAGCTGTTTTTT. Its translation is CASSYIGLAGSGELFF.

Ten or more counts support this clonotype. The chain carries TRBV5-5 and TRBJ1-3; 10 bases are a match to TRBD1. J was trimmed by 2 bases and V by 4 bases; bases with no gene match: 3. CDR1 is SGHKS and CDR2 is YYEKEE in the germline V gene (reference sequence). The CDR3 contains 15 residues. The CDR3 nucleotides read TGTGCCAGCAGCGTCGGACAGGGGGCTGGAAACACCATATATTTT. As protein: CASSVGQGAGNTIYF.

This clonotype has at least ten counts. J is TRBJ2-5 and V is TRBV6-2 or TRBV6-3; D is perhaps TRBD1 (5 bases). Germline values: CDR1 MNHEY, CDR2 SVGEGT. Trimming cost V 8 bases and J 0 bases, with 13 bases left between them. The length of the CDR3 is 14 residues. The CDR3 sequence: CASWGQPYQETQYF. The DNA for the CDR3 is TGTGCCAGCTGGGGCCAGCCGTACCAAGAGACCCAGTACTTC.

This clonotype was picked up many times. The germline gene is not matched at one end of the junction; a read error may be the cause. The chain has TRBV6-1 and TRBJ2-4; tentatively, D is TRBD1 or TRBD2 (5 bases each). The V gene's germline CDR1 is MNHNS and CDR2 SASEGT. The CDR3 is 14 amino acids. CDR3 bases: TGTGCCAGCAGGACGATTGAGGGACCGGTCCGGCTGGACTTC. Amino acids: CASRTIEGPVRLDF.

In its sample, this clonotype was seen many times. The CDR3 DNA reads as TGTGCCAGCAGGGGACAGGTTTTGAATGGCTACACCTTC. Amino acids: CASRGQVLNGYTF. The chain employs TRBV12-3 or TRBV12-4 and TRBJ1-2; 8 bases fit TRBD1. J lost 6 bases, V lost 6 bases, and 6 bases had no gene match. There are 13 residues in the CDR3.